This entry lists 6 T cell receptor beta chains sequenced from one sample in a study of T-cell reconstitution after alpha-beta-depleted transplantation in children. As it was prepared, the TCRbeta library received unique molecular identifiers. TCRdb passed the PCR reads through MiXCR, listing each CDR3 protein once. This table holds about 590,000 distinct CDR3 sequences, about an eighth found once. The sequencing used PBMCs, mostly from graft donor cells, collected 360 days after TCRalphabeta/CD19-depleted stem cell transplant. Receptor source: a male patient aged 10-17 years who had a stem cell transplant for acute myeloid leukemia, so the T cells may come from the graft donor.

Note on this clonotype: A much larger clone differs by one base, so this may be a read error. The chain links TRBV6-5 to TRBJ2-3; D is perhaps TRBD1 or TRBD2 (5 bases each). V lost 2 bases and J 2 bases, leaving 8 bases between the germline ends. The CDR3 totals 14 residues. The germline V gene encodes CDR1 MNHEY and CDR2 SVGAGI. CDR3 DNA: TGTGCCAGCAGTTACCGGGGCATCACAGATACGCAGTATTTT. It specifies CASSYRGITDTQYF.

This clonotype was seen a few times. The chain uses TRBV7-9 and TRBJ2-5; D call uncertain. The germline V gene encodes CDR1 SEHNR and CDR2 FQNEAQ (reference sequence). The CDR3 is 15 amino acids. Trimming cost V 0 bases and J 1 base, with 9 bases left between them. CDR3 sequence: CASSLAGSVQETQYF. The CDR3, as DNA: TGTGCCAGCAGCTTAGCTGGGTCTGTCCAAGAGACCCAGTACTTC.

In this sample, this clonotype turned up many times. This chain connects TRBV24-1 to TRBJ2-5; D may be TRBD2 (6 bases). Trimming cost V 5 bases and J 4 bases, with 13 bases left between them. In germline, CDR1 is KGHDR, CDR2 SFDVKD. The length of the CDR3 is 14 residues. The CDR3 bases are TGTGCCACCAGTGCCCTGGGAGGAGGAGAGACCCAGTACTTC. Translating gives CATSALGGGETQYF.

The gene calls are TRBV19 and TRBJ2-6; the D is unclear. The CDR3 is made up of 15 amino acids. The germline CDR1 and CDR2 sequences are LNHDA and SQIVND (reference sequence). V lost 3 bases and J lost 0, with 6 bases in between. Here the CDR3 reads CASSIFGSGANVLTF. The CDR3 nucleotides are TGTGCCAGTAGTATCTTCGGCTCTGGGGCCAACGTCCTGACTTTC.

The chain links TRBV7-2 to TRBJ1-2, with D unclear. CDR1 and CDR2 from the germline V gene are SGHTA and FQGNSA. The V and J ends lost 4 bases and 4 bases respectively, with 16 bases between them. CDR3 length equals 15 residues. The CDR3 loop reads CASSSNWPPGYGYTF. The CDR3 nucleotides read TGTGCCAGCAGCTCGAATTGGCCCCCGGGCTATGGCTACACCTTC.

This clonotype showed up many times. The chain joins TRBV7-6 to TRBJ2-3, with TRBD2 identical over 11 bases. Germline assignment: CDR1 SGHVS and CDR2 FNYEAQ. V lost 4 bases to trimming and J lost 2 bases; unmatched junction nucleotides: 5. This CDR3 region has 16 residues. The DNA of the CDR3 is TGTGCCAGCAGCTCGACTAGCGGGACTCCCACAGATACGCAGTATTTT. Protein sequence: CASSSTSGTPTDTQYF. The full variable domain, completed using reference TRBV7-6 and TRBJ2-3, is GAGVSQSPRYKVTKRGQDVALRCDPISGHVSLYWYRQALGQGPEFLTYFNYEAQQDKSGLPNDRFSAERPEGSISTLTIQRTEQRDSAMYRCASSSTSGTPTDTQYFGPGTRLTVL.